This TCR beta chain emerged from a study of CD8+ T cells in alopecia areata. The authors extracted RNA and reverse transcribed it into cDNA as the sequencing template. The protocol was immunoSEQ multiplex PCR, while the TCRdb copy is restricted to in-frame clones and leaves out a portion. Among approximately 150,000 clones listed, roughly 60% were seen once. Germline loops: CDR1 GTSNPN, CDR2 SVGIG (reference sequence). The CDR3 has 13 amino acids. V was pared by 6 bases and J by 11 bases, with 7 bases of the junction left unmatched. V gene TRBV30 combines with J gene TRBJ2-1; TRBD2 agrees at 13 bases. This sequence was found in a human donor in good health. The material sequenced was CD4+ T cells sorted from blood. CDR3 bases: TGTGCCTGTAGACTAGCGGGGGGCGGAAAGCAGTTCTTC. The encoded protein is CACRLAGGGKQFF.